This T cell receptor beta chain was recorded in a study of blood T cell repertoires in COVID-19. With 0 bases clipped from V and 2 bases from J, the junction kept 0 bases outside the gene matches. This CDR3 region has 14 residues. CDR1 is MNHEY and CDR2 is SVGEGT in the germline V gene. Clones were read by immunoSEQ multiplex PCR, and TCRdb kept only the in-frame ones, dropping some. The sample comprises 100,000 or so clones, roughly 79% of which are singletons, and about 10% rests with the top ten. Sequenced input: peripheral blood. The sequence was obtained from a human donor in a cohort sampled during active COVID-19. This chain uses TRBV6-2 or TRBV6-3 with TRBJ2-7; 8 bases are a match to TRBD2. In DNA form, the CDR3 reads TGTGCCAGCAGTTACTCGACTAGCGCCTACGAGCAGTACTTC. It is translated as CASSYSTSAYEQYF.